The 19 T cell receptor beta chains presented below share a single source sample, sequenced in a study of identical twins. In TCRdb, the 5' RACE reads were re-called with MiXCR into one record per CDR3 protein. The repertoire holds around 960,000 distinct CDR3 sequences, with roughly an eighth as singletons. These data were also filed under a second study, of yellow fever vaccine responses in identical twins.

The specimen sequenced was PBMCs. The receptor set was obtained from a woman younger than 35 in good health.

V gene TRBV27 combines with J gene TRBJ1-6; unclear D gene. V gave up 5 bases and J gave up 6 bases, with 14 bases separating them. Germline CDR1 and CDR2: MNHEY and SMNVEV (reference sequence). CDR3 length: 15 residues. As DNA, the CDR3 is TGTGCCAGCAGTGCCCGGACCGGTAGTAATTCACCCCTCCACTTT. Its translation is CASSARTGSNSPLHF.

The table lists this clonotype with a few counts. This sequence joins TRBV28 and TRBJ1-5; tentatively, D is TRBD1 (6 bases). The V gene lost 7 bases and the J gene lost 7 bases, with 11 bases spanning the gap. CDR1 MDHEN and CDR2 SYDVKM come from the germline V gene. The CDR3 runs to 12 residues. CDR3 protein: CASNEGGQPQHF. CDR3 nucleotide sequence: TGTGCCAGCAACGAGGGGGGCCAGCCCCAGCATTTT.

The chain links TRBV4-1 to TRBJ2-3; the D gene is possibly TRBD2 (6 bases). Germline CDR1 and CDR2: MGHRA and YSYEKL. The CDR3 is made up of 13 amino acids. V shed 1 base and J shed 6 bases, with 8 bases lying between them. CDR3 nucleotide sequence: TGCGCCAGCAGCCAAGGGGGGGTGGATACGCAGTATTTT. Its protein is CASSQGGVDTQYF.

This clonotype was picked up a small number of times. The chain combines TRBV12-3 or TRBV12-4 with TRBJ2-7, with 12 nucleotides matching TRBD2. This CDR3 comprises 16 residues. With V trimmed by 7 bases and J by 3 bases, 10 bases remained unmatched. The CDR3 sequence: CASTQTLAGGRYEQYF. CDR3 coding DNA: TGTGCCAGCACCCAGACACTAGCGGGAGGACGCTACGAGCAGTACTTC.

For the CDR3, the DNA is TGCGCCAGCAGCTTCCCCCCCGGGACAGCACAAGAGACCCAGTACTTC. Amino acids: CASSFPPGTAQETQYF. The rearrangement joins TRBV5-1 to TRBJ2-5; 7 bases align to TRBD1. CDR3 length: 16 amino acids. Germline CDR1 and CDR2: SGHRS and YFSETQ. V trimming: 2 bases; J trimming: 2 bases; junction bases outside the gene matches: 9.

The chain has TRBV6-5 and TRBJ2-1; 7 bases are shared with TRBD2. Germline CDR1 reads MNHEY; CDR2 reads SVGAGI. This CDR3 contains 15 residues. V trimming: 2 bases; J trimming: 3 bases; junction bases outside the gene matches: 4. CDR3 protein: CASSYESGGYNEQFF. Here the CDR3 DNA reads TGTGCCAGCAGTTACGAGTCGGGAGGCTACAATGAGCAGTTCTTC.

This rearrangement joins TRBV5-1 to TRBJ2-7, with a tentative D call TRBD1 (6 bases). This CDR3 comprises 15 residues. Germline V gene lookup returns CDR1 SGHRS and CDR2 YFSETQ. Trimming left V 2 bases short and J 1 base short, with 13 bases between. CDR3 in DNA: TGCGCCAGCAGCTTCAGTTGGGACAAGTCCTACGAGCAGTACTTC. Translation gives CASSFSWDKSYEQYF.

This clonotype was observed a handful of times. The CDR3 nucleotides read TGTGCCAGCAGCTTACGGACAGGGCCCAACTACGAGCAGTACGTC. It specifies CASSLRTGPNYEQYV. This rearrangement joins TRBV7-2 to TRBJ2-7; 8 nucleotides agree with TRBD1. The CDR3 has 15 amino acids. The J segment lost 3 bases and the V segment lost 2 bases, leaving 6 bases of the junction unmatched. Germline V lookup: CDR1 SGHTA, CDR2 FQGNSA.

This clonotype has more than one count but fewer than ten. The J gene is TRBJ1-1, the V gene TRBV12-3 or TRBV12-4; a possible D gene is TRBD1 (5 bases). The ends were cut back, 6 bases at V and 4 bases at J, with 15 bases in the middle. The CDR3 spans 14 residues. The CDR3 DNA sequence: TGTGCCAGCAGGCATAGCAGTGGGGGCACTGAAGCTTTCTTT. Translation gives CASRHSSGGTEAFF.

V gene TRBV12-3 or TRBV12-4 combines with J gene TRBJ2-1; maybe TRBD1 (6 bases). Trimming took off 6 bases at V and 9 bases at J, with 15 bases between the two ends. This CDR3 contains 13 residues. The CDR3 DNA sequence: TGTGCCAGCAGGTATACAGGGATCGGTGAGCAGTTCTTC. Its protein is CASRYTGIGEQFF.

This clonotype occurred a few times. The J gene is TRBJ2-5, the V gene TRBV9; 9 nucleotides agree with TRBD2. V gave up 0 bases and J gave up 6 bases; unmatched junction bases: 9. Germline CDR1 SGDLS, CDR2 YYNGEE. The CDR3 covers 16 residues. The CDR3 nucleotides are TGTGCCAGCAGCGTAGAAGGCGGGGGGGCCGGGAAGACCCAGTACTTC. Its translation is CASSVEGGGAGKTQYF.

The sample holds many counts of this clonotype. The V gene is TRBV29-1, the J gene TRBJ2-1, with TRBD2 as a possible D gene (6 bases). CDR1 SQVTM and CDR2 ANQGSEA come from the germline V gene. This CDR3 spans 15 amino acids. V was trimmed by 1 base and J by 4 bases, leaving 14 bases between them. CDR3 sequence reads: CSVEGVSGIYNEQFF. The CDR3 DNA reads TGCAGCGTTGAAGGGGTTAGCGGTATATACAATGAGCAGTTCTTC.

This clonotype was seen many times. The chain recombines TRBV29-1 with TRBJ1-1; 7 nucleotides line up with TRBD1. This CDR3 is built from 14 residues. Per germline, CDR1 SQVTM and CDR2 ANQGSEA. V shed 2 bases, J shed 3 bases, and the junction held 6 bases outside the gene matches. Here the CDR3 DNA reads TGCAGCGTTGAAACGAGGGGGCCCGACACTGAAGCTTTCTTT. Translation gives CSVETRGPDTEAFF.

The rearrangement links TRBV5-1 to TRBJ2-7, with a possible D match to TRBD2 (5 bases). This CDR3 is 14 amino acids long. Germline values: CDR1 SGHRS, CDR2 YFSETQ. Trimming took 2 bases from V and 6 from J, leaving 15 bases between them. CDR3 region: CASSLRGPGSEQYF. CDR3 DNA sequence: TGCGCCAGCAGCTTAAGAGGCCCGGGGAGCGAGCAGTACTTC.

This clonotype was seen a few times. This chain uses TRBV4-2 with TRBJ2-1, with 10 bases matching TRBD2. V was pared by 10 bases and J by 9 bases, with 6 bases of the junction left unmatched. Germline assignment: CDR1 LGHNA and CDR2 YNFKEQ. The CDR3 covers 12 residues. The chain's CDR3 is CATLAGDGEQFF. CDR3 DNA: TGTGCCACCCTAGCGGGAGATGGTGAGCAGTTCTTC.

J is TRBJ2-1 and V is TRBV12-3 or TRBV12-4, with D perhaps matching TRBD2 (6 bases). The V end was cut by 7 bases, the J end by 7 bases, with 26 bases between. The CDR3 has 17 residues. Here the CDR3 reads CASTSLGDWLGSNEQFF. The CDR3 bases are TGTGCCAGCACCTCCCTAGGGGACTGGCTCGGATCGAATGAGCAGTTCTTC.

There are many counts of this clonotype. The gene calls are TRBV6-5 and TRBJ2-1; the D gene is possibly TRBD1 (5 bases). V shed 0 bases and J shed 4 bases, with 7 bases lying between them. The germline V gene has CDR1 MNHEY and CDR2 SVGAGI. The CDR3 has 14 amino acids. CDR3 DNA sequence: TGTGCCAGCAGTTACTCTTCAGGGTACAATGAGCAGTTCTTC. This codes for CASSYSSGYNEQFF.

This clonotype has only a few counts. The rearrangement links TRBV4-1 to TRBJ2-7; the match to TRBD1 covers 11 bases. V was clipped by 1 base and J by 4 bases; unmatched bases: 6. The CDR3 totals 16 residues. Germline CDR1 is MGHRA and CDR2 is YSYEKL. The CDR3 DNA is TGCGCCAGCAGCCAAGCCACCGGGACAGGGGGTTACGAGCAGTACTTC. Translating gives CASSQATGTGGYEQYF.

Sample share makes this clonotype medium-sized. The genes are TRBV12-3 or TRBV12-4 and TRBJ2-2; D may be TRBD2 (6 bases). Trimming left V 2 bases short and J 8 bases short, with 9 bases between. The CDR3 has 13 amino acids. This chain's CDR3 is CASSLKGRGELFF. CDR3 nucleotides: TGTGCCAGCAGTTTAAAAGGGAGGGGGGAGCTGTTTTTT.